The 4 T cell receptor beta chains in this list originate from one sample, sequenced in a study of STAT5B mutations in CD4+ large granular lymphocyte leukemia. TCRdb's table, derived via immunoSEQ multiplex PCR, lists solely in-frame clones and lacks some. The data hold about 31,000 clones, with approximately 91% observed a single time. The specimen was CD4+ T cells from blood buffy coats. These receptors all stem from a human donor in good health.

V usage is TRBV19 and J usage is TRBJ2-2; D is perhaps TRBD2 (5 bases). There are 14 residues in the CDR3. Trimming shortened V by 7 bases and J by 6 bases, and 15 bases separated the two germline ends. Germline V CDR1 and CDR2: LNHDA, SQIVND (reference sequence). The CDR3: CASTPTLAAGELFF. The DNA of the CDR3 is TGTGCCAGTACCCCAACCCTAGCTGCCGGGGAGCTGTTTTTT.

The chain combines TRBV6-6 with TRBJ2-7; TRBD2 matches at 9 bases. V lost 0 bases to trimming and J lost 7 bases; unmatched junction nucleotides: 7. CDR3 size: 15 residues. Germline V gene data show CDR1 as MNHNY and CDR2 as SVGAGI (reference sequence). The CDR3 DNA sequence: TGTGCCAGCAGTTACTCAGGGCGGGAGGGCGGGGAGCAGTACTTC. Translation gives CASSYSGREGGEQYF.

The V gene is TRBV29-1, the J gene TRBJ2-3; 7 positions agree with TRBD2. CDR1 is SQVTM, CDR2 ANQGSEA, per germline. The J segment lost 2 bases and the V segment lost 4 bases, leaving 6 bases of the junction unmatched. The CDR3 loop spans 14 amino acids. The DNA for the CDR3 is TGCAGCGTTGCCCCAGCGGGACCCACAGATACGCAGTATTTT. It encodes CSVAPAGPTDTQYF.

This clone has only one observation. J is TRBJ2-3 and V is TRBV27; 10 nucleotides line up with TRBD1. Trimming took 5 bases from V and 4 from J; bases not matched to a gene: 6. Germline-derived CDR1 and CDR2 are MNHEY and SMNVEV (reference sequence). This CDR3 comprises 15 residues. The CDR3 is CASSPTGTGADTQYF. The CDR3 nucleotides read TGTGCCAGCAGTCCGACCGGGACAGGGGCAGATACGCAGTATTTT.